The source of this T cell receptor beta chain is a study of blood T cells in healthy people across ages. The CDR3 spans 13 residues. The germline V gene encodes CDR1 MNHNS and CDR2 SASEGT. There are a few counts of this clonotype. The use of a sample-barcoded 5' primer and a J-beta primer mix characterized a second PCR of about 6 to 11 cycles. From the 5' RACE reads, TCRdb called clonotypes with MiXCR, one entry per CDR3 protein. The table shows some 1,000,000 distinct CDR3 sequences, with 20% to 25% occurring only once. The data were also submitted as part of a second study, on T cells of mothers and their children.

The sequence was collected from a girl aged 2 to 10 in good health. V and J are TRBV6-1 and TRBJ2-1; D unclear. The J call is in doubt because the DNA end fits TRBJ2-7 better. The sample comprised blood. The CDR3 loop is CASSERVVLEQYF. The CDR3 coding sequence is TGTGCCAGCAGTGAAAGGGTCGTCCTCGAGCAGTACTTC.